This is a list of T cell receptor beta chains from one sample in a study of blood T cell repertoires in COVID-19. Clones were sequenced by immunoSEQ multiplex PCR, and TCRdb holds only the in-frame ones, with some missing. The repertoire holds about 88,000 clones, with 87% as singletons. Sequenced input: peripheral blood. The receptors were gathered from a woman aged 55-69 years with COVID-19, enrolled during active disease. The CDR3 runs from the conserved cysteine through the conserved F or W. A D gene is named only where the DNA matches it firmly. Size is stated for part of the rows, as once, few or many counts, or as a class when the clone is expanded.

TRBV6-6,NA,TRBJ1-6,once,TGTGCCAGCAGTCGACAGGCGAATTCACCCCTCCACTTT,CASSRQANSPLHF
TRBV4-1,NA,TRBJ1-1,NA,TGCGCCAGCAGCCTTAGCCCGACGGCGAACACTGAAGCTTTCTTT,CASSLSPTANTEAFF
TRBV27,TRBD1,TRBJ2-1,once,TGTGCCAGCAGACTGACAGGGTTTGTCGCCAATGAGCAGTTCTTC,CASRLTGFVANEQFF
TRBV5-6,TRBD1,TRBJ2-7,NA,TGTGCCAGCAGCGATGGACAGGGGGAACCCTACGAGCAGTACTTC,CASSDGQGEPYEQYF
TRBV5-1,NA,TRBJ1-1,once,TGCGCCAGCAGCCCCCGGAAGGGGGAAGGCACTGAAGCTTTCTTT,CASSPRKGEGTEAFF
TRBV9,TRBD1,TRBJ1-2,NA,TGTGCCAGCAGCCCCCGGACAGGGAGCGGCTACACCTTC,CASSPRTGSGYTF
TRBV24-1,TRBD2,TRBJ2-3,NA,TGTGCCACCAGTGTTGGGCTAGCGGGGACAGATACGCAGTATTTT,CATSVGLAGTDTQYF
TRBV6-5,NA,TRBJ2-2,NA,TGTGCCAGCAGCACGGTTGCTCTTTCGGGGGAGCTGTTTTTT,CASSTVALSGELFF
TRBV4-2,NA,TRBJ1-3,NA,TGTGCCAGCAGCCAAGCGTCAGGGATTGCTGGAAACACCATATATTTT,CASSQASGIAGNTIYF
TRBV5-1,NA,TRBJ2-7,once,TGCGCCAGCAGTCAACCTAACTACGAGCAGTACTTC,CASSQPNYEQYF
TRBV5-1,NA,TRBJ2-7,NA,TGCGCCAGCAAGGGGGAGTACGAGCAGTACTTC,CASKGEYEQYF
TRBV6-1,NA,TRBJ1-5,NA,TGTGCCAGCAGTGGAGCGGGACGGGAGAGGCCCCAGCATTTT,CASSGAGRERPQHF
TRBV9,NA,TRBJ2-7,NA,TGTGCCAGCACACGAGATCTGGGGCGGAACGAGCAGTACTTC,CASTRDLGRNEQYF
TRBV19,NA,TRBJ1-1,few,TGTGCCAGTAGTTTCGACCGAGGGACTGAAGCTTTCTTT,CASSFDRGTEAFF
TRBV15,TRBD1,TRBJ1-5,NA,TGTGCCACTGGGACAGGGGAACCTCACAATCAGCCCCAGCATTTT,CATGTGEPHNQPQHF
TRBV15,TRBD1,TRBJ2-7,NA,TGTGCCACCAGTGAGACAGGGTCCTACGAGCAGTACTTC,CATSETGSYEQYF
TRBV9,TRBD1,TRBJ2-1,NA,TGTGCCAGCAGCGTAGGCAGGACAGGGGGCGACTACAATGAGCAGTTCTTC,CASSVGRTGGDYNEQFF
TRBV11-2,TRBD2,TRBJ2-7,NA,TGTGCCAGCAGCTTAGATTGGACTAGCGGTTCGGGGGAGTACTTC,CASSLDWTSGSGEYF
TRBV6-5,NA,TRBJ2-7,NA,TGTGCCAGCAGTTACTCGAGACGGCAGGGTACCTACGAGCAGTACTTC,CASSYSRRQGTYEQYF
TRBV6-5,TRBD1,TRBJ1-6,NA,TGTGCCAGCAGTTACTCGGCAGGGGGGAATAATTCACCCCTCCACTTT,CASSYSAGGNNSPLHF
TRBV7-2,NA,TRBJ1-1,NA,TGTGCCAGCAGTCTCGCCAGAAACACTGAAGCTTTCTTT,CASSLARNTEAFF
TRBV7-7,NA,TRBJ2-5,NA,TGTGCCAGCAGCGCGAAATCCGGGAGCCAAGAGACCCAGTACTTC,CASSAKSGSQETQYF
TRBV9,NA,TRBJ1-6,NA,TGTGCCAGCAGCGCGGTCTTATATAATTCACCCCTCCACTTT,CASSAVLYNSPLHF
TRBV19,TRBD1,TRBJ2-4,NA,TGTGCCACCCAGGGACAGGGGCACAAAAACATTCAGTACTTC,CATQGQGHKNIQYF
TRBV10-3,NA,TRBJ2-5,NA,TGTGCCATCAGTGAGTCGGCGGGCCAAGAGACCCAGTACTTC,CAISESAGQETQYF
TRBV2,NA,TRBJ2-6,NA,TGTGCCAGCACAGGCGGGGGCATCTCTGGGGCCAACGTCCTGACTTTC,CASTGGGISGANVLTF
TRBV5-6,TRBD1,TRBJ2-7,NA,TGTGCCAGCAGCTTGGGGACAGGGTTCTACGAGCAGTACTTC,CASSLGTGFYEQYF
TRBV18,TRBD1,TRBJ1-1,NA,TGTGCCAGCTCACCACCCCGACAGGGACACACTGAAGCTTTCTTT,CASSPPRQGHTEAFF
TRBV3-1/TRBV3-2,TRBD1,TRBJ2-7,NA,TGTGCCAGCGCCGGGACAGACGGATACGAGCAGTACTTC,CASAGTDGYEQYF
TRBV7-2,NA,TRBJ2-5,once,TGTGCCAGCAGCTTAGCAGGTAGCGGTGGTGAGACCCAGTACTTC,CASSLAGSGGETQYF
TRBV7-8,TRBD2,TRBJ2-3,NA,TGTGCCAGCAGCCCGCCGGGCGGGAGGACGCAGTATTTT,CASSPPGGRTQYF
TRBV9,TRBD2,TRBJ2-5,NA,TGTGCCAGCAGCGGCAGCGGGGGGTTCTCAGAGACCCAGTACTTC,CASSGSGGFSETQYF
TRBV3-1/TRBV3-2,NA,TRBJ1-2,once,TGTGCCAGCAGCCCGGACAGCTATGGCTACACCTTC,CASSPDSYGYTF
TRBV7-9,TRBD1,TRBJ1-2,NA,TGTGCCAGCAGCAGGGGACAGGCTTTAAACTATGGCTACACCTTC,CASSRGQALNYGYTF
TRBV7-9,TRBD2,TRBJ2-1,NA,TGTGCCAGCAGCCAAATAGTGGCTAGCGGGGGGGCCTATGAGCAGTTCTTC,CASSQIVASGGAYEQFF
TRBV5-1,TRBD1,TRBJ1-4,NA,TGCGCCAGCAGCCGAGGACAGGGCTATGAAAAACTGTTTTTT,CASSRGQGYEKLFF
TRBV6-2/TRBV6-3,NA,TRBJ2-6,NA,TGTGCCAGCAGTTCCAGTCTCGGGGCCAACGTCCTGACTTTC,CASSSSLGANVLTF
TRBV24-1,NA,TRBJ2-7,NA,TGTGCCACCAGTGCACGGGGCCAGGGGCCCTACGAGCAGTACTTC,CATSARGQGPYEQYF
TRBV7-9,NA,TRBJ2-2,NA,TGTGCCAGCAGCCACAGCACCGGGGAGCTGTTTTTT,CASSHSTGELFF
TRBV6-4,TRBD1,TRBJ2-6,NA,TGTGCCAGCAGCCGGGACAGATACTTCTCTGGGGCCAACGTCCTGACTTTC,CASSRDRYFSGANVLTF
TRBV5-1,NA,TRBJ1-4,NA,TGCGCCAGCAGCGAAACAGGGATGGCTAATGAAAAACTGTTTTTT,CASSETGMANEKLFF
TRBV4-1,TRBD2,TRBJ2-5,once,TGCGCCAGCAGCCAAGCTCCTCCGCGGGGGGGCCGTGAGGAGACCCAGTACTTC,CASSQAPPRGGREETQYF
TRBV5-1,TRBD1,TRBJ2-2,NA,TGCGCCAGCAGCCCCCCCGGGACAGGGCCGTCAGGGGAGCTGTTTTTT,CASSPPGTGPSGELFF
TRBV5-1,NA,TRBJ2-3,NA,TGCGCCAGCAGCTTGGGCGGGCCTAGCACAGATACGCAGTATTTT,CASSLGGPSTDTQYF
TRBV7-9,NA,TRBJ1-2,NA,TGTGCCAGCAGTCGTGACAGGCTCAAAACTAACTATGGCTACACCTTC,CASSRDRLKTNYGYTF
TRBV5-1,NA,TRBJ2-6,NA,TGCGCCAGCAGCGAGTCAGGGGCCAACGTCCTGACTTTC,CASSESGANVLTF
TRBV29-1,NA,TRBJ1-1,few,TGCAGCGACGAACCCACAGTGAACACTGAAGCTTTCTTT,CSDEPTVNTEAFF
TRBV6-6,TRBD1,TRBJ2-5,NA,TGTGCCAGCAGGTCCGGGACAGGGGGAGGAGAGACCCAGTACTTC,CASRSGTGGGETQYF
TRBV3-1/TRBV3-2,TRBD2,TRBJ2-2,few,TGTGCCAGCAGCCAAGAGGGGCTAGCGGCAAACACCGGGGAGCTGTTTTTT,CASSQEGLAANTGELFF
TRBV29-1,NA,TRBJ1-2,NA,TGCAGCGTTGAATGGGCAAATGGCTACACCTTC,CSVEWANGYTF
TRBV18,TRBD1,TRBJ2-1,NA,TGTGCCAGCTCACCCCTACAGGGGGCGCCATACAATGAGCAGTTCTTC,CASSPLQGAPYNEQFF
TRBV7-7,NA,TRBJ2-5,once,TGTGCCAGCAGCTTATTTAGCGGACCAACACCTGAAGAGACCCAGTACTTC,CASSLFSGPTPEETQYF
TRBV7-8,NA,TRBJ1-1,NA,TGTGCCAGCAGCTTAGGACAGGACGGACGCACTGAAGCTTTCTTT,CASSLGQDGRTEAFF
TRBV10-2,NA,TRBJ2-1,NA,TGCGCCAGCAGTGAGTCCAGGGGTGGCGATGAGCAGTTCTTC,CASSESRGGDEQFF
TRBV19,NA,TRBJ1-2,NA,TGTGCCAGTAGGACCCTCGGCGACAGTTTTCCTCACTACCAACCCGGTAACTATGGCTACACCTTC,CASRTLGDSFPHYQPGNYGYTF